Detailed here is one T cell receptor (beta chain). After removal of 3 bases from V and 6 bases from J, the junction contained 8 bases not matched to a gene. Germline CDR1 is LNHDA and CDR2 is SQIVND (reference sequence). The CDR3 contains 15 residues. Primers: 60 Vbeta forward and 13 Jbeta reverse. Sequencing used immunoSEQ multiplex PCR; TCRdb keeps in-frame clones, though not all of them. The data contain around 190,000 clones, roughly 85% of them singletons. The sample comes from a study of cytomegalovirus exposure and HLA in healthy donors. The specimen was PBMCs. This receptor was taken from a woman aged 50 to 60 in good health and CMV-seronegative. This chain connects TRBV19 to TRBJ2-7; 10 nucleotides align to TRBD2. CDR3 in amino acids: CASSIRAGGFGEQYF. In DNA form, the CDR3 reads TGTGCCAGTAGTATCCGAGCGGGAGGGTTTGGCGAGCAGTACTTC.